A single sample is the source of the 25 T cell receptor beta chains below, sequenced in a study of response to subunit inactivated influenza vaccine. MiXCR, applied by TCRdb to the RT-PCR reads, yields one record per CDR3 protein. The sample shows about half a million distinct CDR3 sequences, 6% to 9% of them seen only once. Source: PBMCs from blood, taken around 2 years after vaccination. All receptors derive from a man between 50 and 70 years old who received an inactivated influenza vaccine.

This clonotype has only a few counts. J is TRBJ2-4 and V is TRBV20-1, with D perhaps matching TRBD2 (5 bases). Trimming cost V 3 bases and J 2 bases, with 8 bases left between them. The length of the CDR3 is 13 residues. Germline V gene lookup returns CDR1 DFQATT and CDR2 SNEGSKA (reference sequence). CDR3 in amino acids: CSASSGTKNIQYF. CDR3 DNA: TGCAGTGCTAGTTCCGGGACCAAAAACATTCAGTACTTC.

The sample holds a few counts of this clonotype. The rearrangement joins TRBV28 to TRBJ2-1, with unresolved D. The CDR3 length is 16 residues. Germline V gene sequence: CDR1 MDHEN, CDR2 SYDVKM. V was shortened by 3 bases and J by 0 bases, with 12 bases between the two germline ends. Written as DNA, the CDR3 is TGTGCCAGCAGTTTGACACGAGCACGCTCCTACAATGAGCAGTTCTTC. Translated, it gives CASSLTRARSYNEQFF.

This clonotype was recorded many times. The rearrangement links TRBV7-2 to TRBJ2-1; no reliable D call. The CDR3 covers 13 residues. From germline, CDR1 is SGHTA and CDR2 FQGNSA. V lost 2 bases to trimming and J lost 5 bases, with 7 bases between them. This CDR3 reads CASSLSLHNEQFF. In DNA, the CDR3 is TGTGCCAGCAGCTTATCCCTTCACAATGAGCAGTTCTTC.

The CDR3 nucleotides are TGTGCCAGCTCACCCAGGACCCTCTACGAGCAGTACTTC. It yields the protein CASSPRTLYEQYF. The chain employs TRBV18 and TRBJ2-7, with D hard to call. V was trimmed by 3 bases and J by 3 bases, leaving 9 bases between them. The CDR3 spans 13 residues. CDR1 is KGHSH, CDR2 LQKENI, per germline.

The rearrangement links TRBV10-3 to TRBJ2-2, with a weak D call TRBD1 (6 bases). CDR1 and CDR2 from the germline V gene are ENHRY and SYGVKD. The CDR3 sequence is 15 residues long. V was shortened by 10 bases and J by 1 base, with 16 bases between the two germline ends. The CDR3 DNA sequence: TGTGCCACCCTGACCGGACAGCAGAACACCGGGGAGCTGTTTTTT. Translated, it gives CATLTGQQNTGELFF.

This clonotype has at least ten counts. This chain links TRBV20-1 with TRBJ2-7; 7 nucleotides agree with TRBD1. This CDR3 is built from 15 residues. Trimming removed 3 bases from V and 0 bases from J; junction bases left unmatched: 8. Germline V gene lookup returns CDR1 DFQATT and CDR2 SNEGSKA (reference sequence). The CDR3 here is CSASPTQGSSYEQYF. As DNA, the CDR3 is TGCAGTGCTAGCCCCACACAGGGGTCCTCCTACGAGCAGTACTTC.

The V and J genes are TRBV20-1 and TRBJ1-2; TRBD1 aligns across 7 bases. V was pared by 4 bases and J by 2 bases, with 4 bases of the junction left unmatched. The CDR3 is 13 amino acids. Germline lookup yields CDR1 DFQATT and CDR2 SNEGSKA (reference sequence). CDR3 residues: CSAITGENYGYTF. CDR3 sequence (DNA): TGCAGTGCTATAACAGGGGAGAACTATGGCTACACCTTC.

This clonotype was observed at least ten times. The V gene is TRBV11-2, the J gene TRBJ2-1; 7 bases are shared with TRBD2. The CDR3 is 13 residues long. CDR1 SGHAT and CDR2 FQNNGV come from the germline V gene. With V trimmed by 1 base and J by 12 bases, 6 bases remained unmatched. CDR3 in DNA: TGTGCCAGCAGCTTAGGTTCCTGGGGGGGGCAGTTCTTC. Translating gives CASSLGSWGGQFF.

The chain links TRBV9 to TRBJ2-3; D is possibly TRBD2 (6 bases). The CDR3 length is 16 residues. The V gene's germline CDR1 is SGDLS and CDR2 YYNGEE. The ends were cut back, 3 bases at V and 6 bases at J, with 20 bases in the middle. CDR3 residues: CASSAVVGDSRDTQYF. The CDR3 bases are TGTGCCAGCAGCGCCGTCGTTGGGGACTCGAGGGATACGCAGTATTTT.

The chain has TRBV11-2 and TRBJ2-5; D is ambiguous. The germline gives CDR1 SGHAT, CDR2 FQNNGV. Trimming removed 1 base at V and 5 bases at J, with 11 bases between. CDR3 size: 14 residues. CDR3 region: CASSLVLASETQYF. The CDR3 region has the DNA TGTGCCAGCAGCTTAGTTTTAGCTTCTGAGACCCAGTACTTC.

This clonotype has only a few counts. The V gene is TRBV25-1, the J gene TRBJ2-7, with D maybe TRBD2 (6 bases). V shed 2 bases and J shed 2 bases, with 7 bases lying between them. There are 13 residues in the CDR3. Germline assignment: CDR1 MGHDK and CDR2 SYGVNS. Written as DNA, the CDR3 is TGTGCCAGCAGTGAAGGCGGGGCCTACGAGCAGTACTTC. Translating gives CASSEGGAYEQYF.

This clonotype was seen at least ten times. The chain employs TRBV12-3 or TRBV12-4 and TRBJ2-5; 10 bases are a match to TRBD2. With V trimmed by 6 bases and J by 4 bases, 8 bases remained unmatched. The CDR3 covers 15 residues. In DNA, the CDR3 is TGTGCCAGCAGCCCAGCGGGGGGGATATCAGAGACCCAGTACTTC. Translating gives CASSPAGGISETQYF.

The sample holds many counts of this clonotype. The V and J genes are TRBV5-1 and TRBJ1-3; D ambiguous. The V gene lost 0 bases and the J gene lost 0 bases, with 10 bases spanning the gap. The CDR3 loop spans 16 amino acids. The germline gives CDR1 SGHRS, CDR2 YFSETQ. In nucleotides, the CDR3 is TGCGCCAGCAGCTTGGGGTCTGTGAGCTCTGGAAACACCATATATTTT. Protein sequence: CASSLGSVSSGNTIYF.

This clonotype came up a few times. The chain combines TRBV12-3 or TRBV12-4 with TRBJ2-2; TRBD2 agrees at 13 bases. The CDR3 sequence is 18 residues long. Unmatched junction bases numbered 7, after V lost 3 bases and J lost 3 bases. Here the CDR3 reads CASSFSWTSGRYTGELFF. CDR3 nucleotide sequence: TGTGCCAGCAGTTTCTCCTGGACTAGCGGGAGATACACCGGGGAGCTGTTTTTT.

This clonotype has at least ten counts. The chain couples TRBV5-6 to TRBJ1-1, with TRBD1 matching over 8 bases. The CDR3 loop spans 13 amino acids. After removal of 5 bases from V and 4 bases from J, the junction contained 4 bases not matched to a gene. The germline CDR1 and CDR2 sequences are SGHDT and YYEEEE. CDR3 sequence: CASSWTGSTEAFF. The CDR3 DNA is TGTGCCAGCAGTTGGACAGGGTCCACTGAAGCTTTCTTT. The entire variable domain, with the rest obtained from reference TRBV5-6 and TRBJ1-1, is as follows: DAGVTQSPTHLIKTRGQQVTLRCSPKSGHDTVSWYQQALGQGPQFIFQYYEEEERQRGNFPDRFSGHQFPNYSSELNVNALLLGDSALYLCASSWTGSTEAFFGQGTRLTVV.

This clonotype was seen a few times. V usage is TRBV6-1 and J usage is TRBJ2-1; 10 bases fit TRBD1. The CDR3 consists of 15 residues. Per germline, CDR1 MNHNS and CDR2 SASEGT. V was pared by 6 bases and J by 5 bases, with 7 bases of the junction left unmatched. The CDR3 here is CASSPDRGRDNEQFF. CDR3 nucleotide sequence: TGTGCCAGCAGCCCAGACAGGGGGCGCGACAATGAGCAGTTCTTC.

This clonotype was picked up many times. The gene calls are TRBV7-9 and TRBJ1-1; possibly TRBD1 for D (5 bases). Germline V CDR1 and CDR2: SEHNR, FQNEAQ (reference sequence). With 5 bases removed from V and 0 bases from J, the gap between germline ends came to 19 bases. CDR3 length: 17 amino acids. The DNA of the CDR3 is TGTGCCAGCAGCCCTAGTGGGGGAAGGCGGTTGAACACTGAAGCTTTCTTT. Translating gives CASSPSGGRRLNTEAFF.

In this sample, this clonotype turned up a few times. The chain carries TRBV6-1 and TRBJ2-7; TRBD1 agrees at 10 bases. The J segment lost 2 bases and the V segment lost 6 bases, leaving 4 bases of the junction unmatched. The CDR3 length is 14 residues. Germline V gene sequence: CDR1 MNHNS, CDR2 SASEGT. Here the CDR3 reads CASSRGQGPYEQYF. CDR3 DNA sequence: TGTGCCAGCAGCCGGGGACAGGGGCCCTACGAGCAGTACTTC.

The chain links TRBV4-1 to TRBJ1-2; D is perhaps TRBD1 (6 bases). Trimming cost V 4 bases and J 7 bases, with 22 bases left between them. CDR1 and CDR2 (germline): MGHRA, YSYEKL. This CDR3 comprises 16 residues. CDR3 nucleotide sequence: TGCGCCAGCAGCCTCCTCGGTCACAGGGACGGGGGTGGCTACACCTTC. Amino acids: CASSLLGHRDGGGYTF.

The chain uses TRBV10-3 and TRBJ2-1; D is unclear. Germline CDR1 is ENHRY and CDR2 is SYGVKD. The ends were cut back, 0 bases at V and 0 bases at J, with 9 bases in the middle. The CDR3 consists of 16 residues. The CDR3: CAISESIGSSYNEQFF. The CDR3 nucleotides read TGTGCCATCAGTGAGTCGATAGGAAGCTCCTACAATGAGCAGTTCTTC.

The chain has TRBV29-1 and TRBJ2-1, with 7 bases matching TRBD2. This CDR3 has 16 residues. Germline loops: CDR1 SQVTM, CDR2 ANQGSEA. V lost 6 bases and J lost 6; bases outside the gene matches: 17. DNA of the CDR3: TGCAGCGTCCAAACTCCGACTAGCAGGAGGGGCAATGAGCAGTTCTTC. Translation: CSVQTPTSRRGNEQFF.

This clonotype was observed a handful of times. The chain has TRBV4-1 and TRBJ2-7; D gene ambiguous. Trimming pared 0 bases from V and 2 bases from J, leaving 11 bases between. Germline CDR1 reads MGHRA; CDR2 reads YSYEKL. This CDR3 comprises 15 residues. In DNA, the CDR3 is TGCGCCAGCAGCCAAGATCTCCCCGTTACCTACGAGCAGTACTTC. Amino acid sequence: CASSQDLPVTYEQYF.

This clonotype came up many times. This chain links TRBV24-1 with TRBJ2-2; D call uncertain. The CDR3 is made up of 15 amino acids. Trimming stripped 2 bases from V and 7 bases from J, with 13 bases between. The germline V gene encodes CDR1 KGHDR and CDR2 SFDVKD. The CDR3 sequence is CATSDSGSTRGELFF. The CDR3, as DNA: TGTGCCACCAGTGATTCCGGCAGTACACGCGGGGAGCTGTTTTTT.

The chain joins TRBV9 to TRBJ2-1; 7 bases map to TRBD2. The V and J ends lost 2 bases and 0 bases, in that order; junction bases with no gene match: 8. This CDR3 is 17 amino acids long. CDR1 is SGDLS, CDR2 YYNGEE, per germline. CDR3 DNA sequence: TGTGCCAGCAGCGTCGCTAGCGGTATCAGCTCCTACAATGAGCAGTTCTTC. Its translation: CASSVASGISSYNEQFF.

This clonotype was seen at least ten times. This chain uses TRBV28 with TRBJ2-7; tentatively, D is TRBD1 (5 bases). The CDR3 is made up of 13 amino acids. Deletions cut 5 bases from V and 7 bases from J, with 15 bases between. Germline CDR1 reads MDHEN; CDR2 reads SYDVKM. This CDR3 reads CASSTTEPTEQYF. For the CDR3, the DNA is TGTGCCAGCAGTACGACAGAACCAACGGAGCAGTACTTC.